Presented here are 28 T cell receptor beta chains from one specimen sequenced in a study of blood T cells in healthy people across ages. The use of a sample-barcoded 5' primer and a J-beta primer mix characterized a second PCR of roughly 6 to 11 cycles. TCRdb re-derived calls from the 5' RACE reads in MiXCR, one entry per CDR3 protein. The sample shows roughly 1,800,000 distinct CDR3 sequences, roughly 49% of them seen only once. Sequences were obtained from blood. Receptors originate from a woman between 40 and 55 years old in good health.

The genes are TRBV9 and TRBJ2-1; 8 bases agree with TRBD2. There are 17 residues in the CDR3. After removal of 0 bases from V and 4 bases from J, the junction contained 9 bases not matched to a gene. Germline CDR1 is SGDLS and CDR2 is YYNGEE. The CDR3 protein is CASSVVGSGATYNEQFF. The CDR3 DNA reads as TGTGCCAGCAGCGTAGTTGGTAGCGGGGCGACATACAATGAGCAGTTCTTC.

This clonotype occurred a few times. This chain joins TRBV9 and TRBJ2-4; 10 bases are shared with TRBD1. The CDR3 is made up of 17 amino acids. Germline V CDR1 and CDR2: SGDLS, YYNGEE. Unmatched junction bases numbered 7, after V lost 4 bases and J lost 0 bases. In DNA, the CDR3 is TGTGCCAGCAGCCCCCAGGGACAGGGGATAGCCAAAAACATTCAGTACTTC. This encodes CASSPQGQGIAKNIQYF.

This clonotype was detected a few times. The V call is TRBV9, the J call TRBJ2-2, with D hard to call. The length of the CDR3 is 12 residues. Trimming pared 4 bases from V and 3 bases from J, leaving 4 bases between. Germline V gene data show CDR1 as SGDLS and CDR2 as YYNGEE. DNA for the CDR3: TGTGCCAGCAGCCGTGACACCGGGGAGCTGTTTTTT. Its translation: CASSRDTGELFF.

The rearrangement links TRBV7-2 to TRBJ2-5; no definite D call. The CDR3 contains 17 residues. CDR1 SGHTA and CDR2 FQGNSA come from the germline V gene. V lost 5 bases and J lost 0, with 19 bases in between. The CDR3 protein is CASSLLRWRGNQETQYF. The CDR3 region has the DNA TGTGCCAGCAGCCTTTTAAGGTGGCGCGGCAACCAAGAGACCCAGTACTTC.

The table lists this clonotype with a few counts. J is TRBJ2-5 and V is TRBV29-1, with 10 bases fitting TRBD1. Germline V gives CDR1 SQVTM, CDR2 ANQGSEA. The junction had 16 bases not matched to a gene; V was cut back by 7 bases and J by 5 bases. This CDR3 has 16 residues. The CDR3 sequence is CSAMGTGVSRSETQYF. The DNA of the CDR3 is TGCAGCGCAATGGGGACAGGGGTTTCTCGTTCCGAGACCCAGTACTTC.

In the case of this clonotype: Germline and junction disagree at one end, which may indicate a read error. The rearrangement joins TRBV20-1 to TRBJ2-7; no clear D. The CDR3 length is 13 residues. Germline CDR1 and CDR2: DFQATT and SNEGSKA (reference sequence). The CDR3 region is CSAISANSFEQYF. CDR3 DNA sequence: TGCAGTGCTATCTCGGCCAACTCCTTCGAGCAGTACTTC.

This chain connects TRBV6-1 to TRBJ1-2; D gene unclear. The CDR3 is 14 residues long. Per germline, CDR1 MNHNS and CDR2 SASEGT. Trimming removed 1 base at V and 4 bases at J, with 10 bases between. CDR3 sequence reads: CASSEVGGFYGYTF. CDR3 nucleotide sequence: TGTGCCAGCAGTGAAGTCGGCGGGTTCTATGGCTACACCTTC.

The chain recombines TRBV6-5 with TRBJ2-2; a possible D gene is TRBD2 (6 bases). Germline V gene data show CDR1 as MNHEY and CDR2 as SVGAGI. The CDR3 spans 15 residues. Trimming removed 0 bases at V and 8 bases at J, with 13 bases between. As DNA, the CDR3 is TGTGCCAGCAGTTACTCGTTTAGCGGTGGAGGGGAGCTGTTTTTT. Translation gives CASSYSFSGGGELFF.

This clonotype was seen only once. V is TRBV7-3 and J is TRBJ2-1; no definite D call. V lost 1 base and J lost 4, with 8 bases in between. Per the germline V gene, CDR1 is SGHTA and CDR2 is FQGTGA. The CDR3 contains 14 residues. Here the CDR3 DNA reads TGTGCCAGCAGCTTAAGACCAGAGTACAATGAGCAGTTCTTC. Protein sequence: CASSLRPEYNEQFF.

This rearrangement joins TRBV7-9 to TRBJ2-2, with 7 bases lining up with TRBD1. The germline V gene has CDR1 SEHNR and CDR2 FQNEAQ (reference sequence). The CDR3 loop spans 18 amino acids. After removal of 5 bases from V and 0 bases from J, the junction contained 12 bases not matched to a gene. The CDR3 spells CASSLRQTGFSNTGELFF. CDR3 bases: TGTGCCAGCAGCCTAAGGCAGACAGGGTTCTCGAACACCGGGGAGCTGTTTTTT. The full variable domain, rest sourced from reference TRBV7-9 and TRBJ2-2, is DTGVSQNPRHKITKRGQNVTFRCDPISEHNRLYWYRQTLGQGPEFLTYFQNEAQLEKSRLLSDRFSAERPKGSFSTLEIQRTEQGDSAMYLCASSLRQTGFSNTGELFFGEGSRLTVL.

This clonotype occurred many times. The V call is TRBV10-3, the J call TRBJ2-7; 9 nucleotides line up with TRBD1. The CDR3 runs 14 residues. CDR1 and CDR2 from the germline V gene are ENHRY and SYGVKD. J lost 5 bases, V lost 6 bases, and 8 bases had no gene match. The CDR3 reads CAIRSAGQGNEQYF. DNA of the CDR3: TGTGCCATCAGGAGCGCGGGACAGGGCAACGAGCAGTACTTC.

In this sample, this clonotype turned up a few times. The rearrangement uses TRBV6-6 and TRBJ2-3; 9 bases agree with TRBD1. The CDR3 runs to 13 residues. Germline CDR1 reads MNHNY; CDR2 reads SVGAGI (reference sequence). The junction had 3 bases not matched to a gene; V was cut back by 6 bases and J by 5 bases. CDR3 DNA: TGTGCCAGCAGACAGGGGGCCGGAGATACGCAGTATTTT. Translated, it gives CASRQGAGDTQYF.

In its sample, this clonotype was seen many times. V and J are TRBV20-1 and TRBJ2-5; 16 bases match TRBD2. The CDR3 spans 14 residues. The germline V gene has CDR1 DFQATT and CDR2 SNEGSKA (reference sequence). CDR3 nucleotide sequence: TGCAGCGCGGGACTAGCGGGGGGGAAAGAGACCCAGTACTTC. Protein: CSAGLAGGKETQYF.

This chain joins TRBV29-1 and TRBJ2-5, with 11 nucleotides matching TRBD2. The CDR3 is made up of 16 amino acids. V shed 5 bases and J 11 bases; nucleotides not matched to a gene: 19. Germline V gives CDR1 SQVTM, CDR2 ANQGSEA. The CDR3 reads CSVSTGTSGLYNEQYF. As DNA, the CDR3 is TGCAGCGTTTCAACCGGGACTAGCGGACTCTACAATGAGCAGTACTTC.

The chain combines TRBV20-1 with TRBJ2-3; D perhaps matches TRBD2 (6 bases). The CDR3 totals 15 residues. Germline V gene sequence: CDR1 DFQATT, CDR2 SNEGSKA (reference sequence). Between the trimmed V and J ends, which lost 5 bases and 2 bases, there was a span of 17 bases. CDR3 sequence reads: CSASALGGLTDTQYF. CDR3 coding DNA: TGCAGTGCTTCAGCCCTTGGGGGACTCACAGATACGCAGTATTTT.

As to this clonotype: This clone may be a read error of a much larger clone one base away. Here the CDR3 DNA reads TGTGCCAGCAGATTAGGGCTTGGCGCTGAGCAGTTCTTC. This codes for CASRLGLGAEQFF. The chain combines TRBV12-3 or TRBV12-4 with TRBJ2-1; D uncertain. The CDR3 spans 13 residues.

The V and J genes are TRBV12-3 or TRBV12-4 and TRBJ1-4; the D gene is possibly TRBD1 (5 bases). V lost 5 bases to trimming and J lost 7 bases, with 14 bases between them. The CDR3 has 14 amino acids. The CDR3 reads CASSPGSVIEKLFF. CDR3 bases: TGTGCCAGCAGTCCAGGGAGTGTTATTGAAAAACTGTTTTTT.

The chain combines TRBV6-5 with TRBJ2-1; TRBD1 aligns across 11 bases. The germline V gene encodes CDR1 MNHEY and CDR2 SVGAGI. The CDR3 consists of 15 residues. With V trimmed by 3 bases and J by 8 bases, 6 bases remained unmatched. The CDR3 nucleotides are TGTGCCAGCAGTTATGGGACAGGGGGATTGGATGAGCAGTTCTTC. Residues: CASSYGTGGLDEQFF.

The chain couples TRBV13 to TRBJ2-3, with 9 bases fitting TRBD2. CDR3 length equals 17 residues. With V trimmed by 8 bases and J by 1 base, 13 bases remained unmatched. Germline V gene sequence: CDR1 PRHDT, CDR2 FYEKMQ (reference sequence). The CDR3 loop reads CASGTSLSSGGTDTQYF. CDR3 nucleotide sequence: TGTGCCAGCGGCACCTCCCTTTCTAGCGGGGGCACAGATACGCAGTATTTT.

The gene calls are TRBV6-1 and TRBJ2-5; TRBD2 matches at 8 bases. J gave up 7 bases and V 11 bases, and 27 bases lay outside the gene matches. Germline V gene lookup returns CDR1 MNHNS and CDR2 SASEGT. The length of the CDR3 is 18 residues. CDR3 in amino acids: CAATWGIRSGGRWGTQYF. The CDR3 coding sequence is TGTGCCGCTACCTGGGGGATCCGTTCGGGAGGGAGATGGGGGACCCAGTACTTC.

This clonotype has more than one count but fewer than ten. This rearrangement joins TRBV4-2 to TRBJ2-7; no reliable D call. Per germline, CDR1 LGHNA and CDR2 YNFKEQ. The CDR3 contains 16 residues. V dropped 0 bases and J dropped 0 bases, with 12 bases sitting between them. The CDR3 nucleotides read TGTGCCAGCAGCCAAGATACAGCGAAGGACTCCTACGAGCAGTACTTC. Its translation: CASSQDTAKDSYEQYF.

This chain links TRBV10-1 with TRBJ1-5, with a weak D call TRBD1 (6 bases). Looked up from germline, CDR1 is WNHNN and CDR2 is SYGVQD (reference sequence). V lost 3 bases and J lost 0, with 18 bases in between. The CDR3 length is 18 residues. The CDR3 loop is CASSDIGGAYNSNQPQHF. CDR3 in DNA: TGCGCCAGCAGTGACATTGGGGGCGCCTACAATAGCAATCAGCCCCAGCATTTT.

The J gene is TRBJ2-1, the V gene TRBV27, with D perhaps matching TRBD1 (6 bases). Between the trimmed V and J ends, which lost 5 bases and 7 bases, there was a span of 15 bases. The CDR3 totals 14 residues. CDR1 is MNHEY, CDR2 SMNVEV, per germline (reference sequence). DNA for the CDR3: TGTGCCAGCAGTCTGCAACAGGGTACGAATGAGCAGTTCTTC. It specifies CASSLQQGTNEQFF.

The genes are TRBV12-3 or TRBV12-4 and TRBJ2-5; no reliable D call. The V end lost 3 bases, the J end lost 5 bases, and 7 bases lay between the germline ends. There are 12 residues in the CDR3. CDR3 coding DNA: TGTGCCAGCAGTTTTACGACGGAGACCCAGTACTTC. Translating gives CASSFTTETQYF.

This clonotype was seen a handful of times. This sequence joins TRBV9 and TRBJ2-6, with 12 bases fitting TRBD1. The germline CDR1 and CDR2 sequences are SGDLS and YYNGEE. V shed 3 bases and J 3 bases; nucleotides not matched to a gene: 4. CDR3 length: 17 amino acids. In DNA form, the CDR3 reads TGTGCCAGCAGCGGGGGACAGGGGGCCTTTGGGGCCAACGTCCTGACTTTC. It specifies CASSGGQGAFGANVLTF.

This clonotype showed up just a few times. The chain uses TRBV20-1 and TRBJ2-5, with TRBD2 as a possible D gene (6 bases). V lost 3 bases and J 4 bases, leaving 15 bases between the germline ends. CDR1 and CDR2 (germline): DFQATT, SNEGSKA (reference sequence). The CDR3 is 14 amino acids. The CDR3 here is CSASEALGGETQYF. The DNA of the CDR3 is TGCAGTGCTAGCGAGGCCCTGGGAGGAGAGACCCAGTACTTC.

This clonotype was picked up a small number of times. The rearrangement joins TRBV12-3 or TRBV12-4 to TRBJ1-5, with 9 bases that match TRBD1. The length of the CDR3 is 14 residues. The ends lost 9 bases at V and 9 bases at J; junction bases unmatched: 12. The CDR3 nucleotides read TGTGCCAGTGACCGGGGACAGGGTAGGTTGCCCCAGCATTTT. Translation gives CASDRGQGRLPQHF.

With respect to this clonotype: At one of its ends the junction is not consistent with the germline gene, which may arise from a read error. This chain connects TRBV5-1 to TRBJ2-1, with TRBD2 matching over 12 bases. The germline CDR1 and CDR2 sequences are SGHRS and YFSETQ. CDR3 length: 16 amino acids. The CDR3 DNA is TGTGCCAGCAGCTTAGGCCGACTAGCGGGGGACAATGAGCAGTTCTTC. Its translation: CASSLGRLAGDNEQFF.